This T cell receptor (beta chain) was sequenced during a study of blood T cell repertoires in COVID-19. Only in-frame clones appear in the TCRdb table, and some are missing; sequencing was by immunoSEQ multiplex PCR. The sample lists about 250,000 clones, 81% occurring once. The germline V gene encodes CDR1 KGHDR and CDR2 SFDVKD. The CDR3 runs 16 residues. Losses at the gene ends were 3 bases for V and 10 bases for J; bases not matched to a gene: 12. The clonotype was recovered from a woman of 80 years or more with acute or convalescent COVID-19. Sequenced: peripheral blood. The chain couples TRBV24-1 to TRBJ2-1, with TRBD1 matching 9 bases. The CDR3 region has the DNA TGTGCCACCAGTGATATGACCTGGACAGGGGACCACGAGCAGTTCTTC. Its protein product is CATSDMTWTGDHEQFF.